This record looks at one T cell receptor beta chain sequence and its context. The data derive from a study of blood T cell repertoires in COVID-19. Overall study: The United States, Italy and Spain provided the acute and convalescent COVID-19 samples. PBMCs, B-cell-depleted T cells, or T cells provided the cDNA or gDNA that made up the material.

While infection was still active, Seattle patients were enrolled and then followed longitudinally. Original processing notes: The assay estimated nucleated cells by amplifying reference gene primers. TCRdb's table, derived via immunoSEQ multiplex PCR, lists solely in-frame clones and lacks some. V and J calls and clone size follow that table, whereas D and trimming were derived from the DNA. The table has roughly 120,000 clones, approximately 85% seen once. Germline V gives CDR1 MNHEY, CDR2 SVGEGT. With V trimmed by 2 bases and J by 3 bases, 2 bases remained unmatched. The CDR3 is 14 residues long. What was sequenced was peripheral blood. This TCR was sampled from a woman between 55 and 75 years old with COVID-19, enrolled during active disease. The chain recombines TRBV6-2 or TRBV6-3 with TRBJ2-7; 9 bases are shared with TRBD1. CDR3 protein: CASSYEGQGYEQYF. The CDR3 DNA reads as TGTGCCAGCAGTTACGAGGGACAGGGCTACGAGCAGTACTTC.